This T cell receptor (beta chain) came from a study of T cell responses to AZD1222 COVID-19 vaccine. Study-level results: After two AZD1222 doses, spike-specific TCR breadth and depth rose versus day 0.

Repertoires were generated with immunoSEQ multiplex PCR, while TCRdb's copy carries only in-frame clones and drops some. The repertoire holds about 160,000 clones, with roughly 90% as singletons. On this clone: Its cognate antigen is unknown.

Germline V lookup: CDR1 MDHEN, CDR2 SYDVKM. Trimming took 10 bases from V and 3 from J, leaving 13 bases between them. This CDR3 comprises 12 residues. The sequences come from peripheral blood, collected on day 0 of AZD1222 vaccination. The V gene is TRBV28, the J gene TRBJ2-7; D gene uncertain. This sequence originates from an adult in good health. CDR3 sequence: CATRQVSYEQYF. The CDR3 nucleotides are TGTGCCACCAGGCAGGTCAGCTACGAGCAGTACTTC. Complete variable domain (other parts from reference TRBV28 and TRBJ2-7): DVKVTQSSRYLVKRTGEKVFLECVQDMDHENMFWYRQDPGLGLRLIYFSYDVKMKEKGDIPEGYSVSREKKERFSLILESASTNQTSMYLCATRQVSYEQYFGPGTRLTVT.